The present TCR beta chain was sequenced within a study of blood T cell repertoires in COVID-19. Study background: Donors in the United States, Italy and Spain gave samples during acute or convalescent COVID-19. Sources were T cells, B-cell-depleted T cells, or PBMCs; the material itself was cDNA or gDNA.

Unmatched junction bases numbered 3, after V lost 4 bases and J lost 1 base. The germline gives CDR1 SGHKS, CDR2 YYEKEE (reference sequence). The CDR3 length is 14 residues. Using immunoSEQ multiplex PCR, the repertoire was profiled, and TCRdb retains in-frame clones only, with some absent. This table holds about 230,000 clones, approximately 87% found once. This clonotype was sampled from a woman between 65 and 79 years old with active or convalescent COVID-19. The chain carries TRBV5-5 and TRBJ2-5; TRBD1 aligns across 8 bases. The sequenced sample consisted of peripheral blood. The CDR3 sequence is CASSPGTGQETQYF. CDR3 sequence (DNA): TGTGCCAGCAGCCCAGGGACAGGCCAAGAGACCCAGTACTTC.